This T cell receptor (beta chain) was captured by sequencing in a study of T cells in women clearing cervical HPV infection. Whole-study context: Donors had HPV16-related CIN3 or worse; 2 had invasive cancer. Controls were women whose single incident HPV16 infection cleared within 12 months without precancer or cancer. HLA type stays a possible confounder, typing being limited.

Clones were read by immunoSEQ multiplex PCR, and TCRdb kept only the in-frame ones, dropping some. The sample totals tens of thousands of clones. Frequency places this clone as medium-sized. Sequencing ends 3 residues short of the CDR3 end; the germline J gene provides the rest. The CDR3 covers 14 residues. Germline CDR1 is MNHEY and CDR2 is SMNVEV (reference sequence). The J segment lost 6 bases and the V segment lost 3 bases, leaving 8 bases of the junction unmatched. The receptor comes from a woman aged 18 to 75 with a cervical HPV16 infection that either progressed to CIN3+ or cleared (not recorded which). The J gene is TRBJ2-7, the V gene TRBV27, with 7 bases that match TRBD1. Source material: blood buffy coat. CDR3 sequence: CASSFSTGMAEQYF. The sequenced CDR3 bases are TGTGCCAGCAGTTTCTCGACAGGGATGGCCGAG.